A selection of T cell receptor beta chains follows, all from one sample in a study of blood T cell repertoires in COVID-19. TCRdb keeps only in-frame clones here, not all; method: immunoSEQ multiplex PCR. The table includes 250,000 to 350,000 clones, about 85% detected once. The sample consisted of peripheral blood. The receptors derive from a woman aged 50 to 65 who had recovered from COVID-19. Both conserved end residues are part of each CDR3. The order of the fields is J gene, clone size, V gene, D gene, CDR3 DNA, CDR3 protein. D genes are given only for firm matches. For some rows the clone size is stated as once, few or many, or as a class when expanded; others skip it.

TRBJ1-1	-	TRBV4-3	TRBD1	TGCGCCAGCAGCCAAGACAGAACAGGGGGGAGGGCCACTGAAGCTTTCTTT	CASSQDRTGGRATEAFF
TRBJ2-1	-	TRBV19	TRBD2	TGTGCCAGTAGTATTCTCGACGGGGGGGTTTACAATGAGCAGTTCTTC	CASSILDGGVYNEQFF
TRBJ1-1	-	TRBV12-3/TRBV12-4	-	TGTGCCAGCTCGGACAGAAACACTGAAGCTTTCTTT	CASSDRNTEAFF
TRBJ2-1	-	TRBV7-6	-	TGTGCCAGCAGCGACAACCCCCCTGACTCCTACAATGAGCAGTTCTTC	CASSDNPPDSYNEQFF
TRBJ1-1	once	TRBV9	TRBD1	TGTGCCAGCAGCGCCCGAACCGGAGGGGGCGATGCTTTCTTT	CASSARTGGGDAFF
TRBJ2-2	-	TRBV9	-	TGTGCCAGCAGCGTAGGAGGGTCCGGGGAGCTGTTTTTT	CASSVGGSGELFF
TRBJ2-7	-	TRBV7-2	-	TGTGCCAGCAGCGCTGCTAGCGAGCAGTACTTC	CASSAASEQYF
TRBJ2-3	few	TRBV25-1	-	TGTGCCAGCAGTGAACCCAGGACAGCTAGCACAGATACGCAGTATTTT	CASSEPRTASTDTQYF
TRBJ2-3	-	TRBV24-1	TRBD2	TGTGCCACCAACGCTGCTAGCGGGGATACGCAGTATTTT	CATNAASGDTQYF
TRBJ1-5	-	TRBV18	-	TGTGCCAGCTCACCATCAATAGATCAGCCCCAGCATTTT	CASSPSIDQPQHF
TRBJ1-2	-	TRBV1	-	TGCACCAGCAGCCAACCGGGACAGGATTTATCCTATGGCTACACCTTC	CTSSQPGQDLSYGYTF
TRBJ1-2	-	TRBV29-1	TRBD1	TGCAGCGTTGTCCCACTCCAACGGGACAGGGCATACACCTTC	CSVVPLQRDRAYTF
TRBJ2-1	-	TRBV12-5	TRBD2	TGTGCTAGTGGTTTGGTACTCGATAAGCGGGGGAGTTACTCCTACAATGAGCAGTTCTTC	CASGLVLDKRGSYSYNEQFF
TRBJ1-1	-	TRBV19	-	TGTGCCAGCATCTTGCAGCCTAACCTAGGCGCTGAAGCTTTCTTT	CASILQPNLGAEAFF
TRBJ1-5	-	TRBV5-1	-	TGCGCCAGCAGCTTGGAGGCAGGGCCCAATCAGCCCCAGCATTTT	CASSLEAGPNQPQHF
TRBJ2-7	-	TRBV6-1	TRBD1	TGTGCCAGCAGTCCACAAGGCCAGGACAGGACCTTC	CASSPQGQDRTF